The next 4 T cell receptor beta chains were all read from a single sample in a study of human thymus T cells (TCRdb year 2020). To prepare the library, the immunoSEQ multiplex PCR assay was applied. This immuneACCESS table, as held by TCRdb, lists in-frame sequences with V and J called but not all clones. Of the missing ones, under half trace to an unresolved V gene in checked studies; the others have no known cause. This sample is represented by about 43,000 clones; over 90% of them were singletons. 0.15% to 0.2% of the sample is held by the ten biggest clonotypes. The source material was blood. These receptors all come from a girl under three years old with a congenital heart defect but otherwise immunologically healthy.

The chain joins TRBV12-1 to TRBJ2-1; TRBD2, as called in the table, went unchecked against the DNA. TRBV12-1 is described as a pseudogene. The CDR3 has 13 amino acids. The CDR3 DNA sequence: TGTGCCAGCAGCCCGAAACTATTCGATGAGCAGTTCTTC. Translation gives CASSPKLFDEQFF.

The CDR3 loop is CASSGLAGGSGELFF. The CDR3 DNA follows: TGTGCCAGCAGCGGACTAGCGGGAGGGTCCGGGGAGCTGTTTTTT. V and J are TRBV5-4 and TRBJ2-2, with 15 bases aligning to TRBD2. The V segment lost 4 bases and the J segment 6 bases; nucleotides outside the gene matches: 1. CDR1 and CDR2 from the germline V gene are SGHNT and YYREEE (reference sequence). The CDR3 loop spans 15 amino acids.

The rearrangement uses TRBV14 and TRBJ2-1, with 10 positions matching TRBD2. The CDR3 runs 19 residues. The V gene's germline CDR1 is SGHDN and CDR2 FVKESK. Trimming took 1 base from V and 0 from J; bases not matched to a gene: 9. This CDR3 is CASSQGPGTSAFSYNEQFF. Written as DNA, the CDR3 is TGTGCCAGCAGCCAAGGCCCCGGGACTAGCGCCTTCTCCTACAATGAGCAGTTCTTC.

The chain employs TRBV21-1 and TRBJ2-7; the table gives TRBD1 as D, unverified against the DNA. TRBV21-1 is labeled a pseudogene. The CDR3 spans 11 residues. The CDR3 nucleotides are TGTGCCAGCAGCAACAGGGGCGAGCAGTACTTC. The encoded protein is CASSNRGEQYF.